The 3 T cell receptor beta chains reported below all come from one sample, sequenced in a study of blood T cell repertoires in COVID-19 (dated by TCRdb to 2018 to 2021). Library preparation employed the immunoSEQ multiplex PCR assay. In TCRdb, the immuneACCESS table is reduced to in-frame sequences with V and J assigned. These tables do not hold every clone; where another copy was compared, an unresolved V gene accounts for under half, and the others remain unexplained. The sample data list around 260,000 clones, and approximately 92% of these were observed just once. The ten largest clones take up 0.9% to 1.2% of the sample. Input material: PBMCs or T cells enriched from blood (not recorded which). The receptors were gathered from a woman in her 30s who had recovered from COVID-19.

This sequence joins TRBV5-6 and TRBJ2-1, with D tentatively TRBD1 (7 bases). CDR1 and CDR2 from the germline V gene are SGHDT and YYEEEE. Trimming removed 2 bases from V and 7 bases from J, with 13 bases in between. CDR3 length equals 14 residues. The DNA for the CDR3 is TGTGCCAGCAGCTTCTGGACAGGAGGGAATGAGCAGTTCTTC. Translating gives CASSFWTGGNEQFF.

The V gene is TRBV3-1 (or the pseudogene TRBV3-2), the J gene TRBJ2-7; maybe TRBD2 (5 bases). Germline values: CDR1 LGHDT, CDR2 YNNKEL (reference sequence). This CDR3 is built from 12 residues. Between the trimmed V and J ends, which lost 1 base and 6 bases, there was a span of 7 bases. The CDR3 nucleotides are TGTGCCAGCAGCCAAGCAGAGGGCGAGCAGTACTTC. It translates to CASSQAEGEQYF.

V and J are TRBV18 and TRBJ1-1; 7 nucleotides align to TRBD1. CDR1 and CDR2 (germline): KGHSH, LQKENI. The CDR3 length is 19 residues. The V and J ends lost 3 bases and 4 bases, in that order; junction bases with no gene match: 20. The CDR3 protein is CASSPQNTGDQDVVTEAFF. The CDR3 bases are TGTGCCAGCTCACCCCAGAACACAGGGGATCAGGATGTTGTCACTGAAGCTTTCTTT.